A single sample gave rise to the 12 T cell receptor beta chains below, sequenced in a study of T cells in Graves' hyperthyroidism and ophthalmopathy. It was RNA transcripts that yielded the amplified TCR beta CDR3 regions. First-round RT-PCR targeting the TCR CDR3 was performed with the HTBI primer set. TCRdb re-analysed the multiplex PCR reads in MiXCR, keeping a single row per CDR3 protein. The sample carries roughly 350,000 distinct CDR3 sequences, around 13% recorded once. The sample consisted of blood. Receptors originate from a woman aged 25 to 39 with Graves' ophthalmopathy.

The chain employs TRBV7-9 and TRBJ2-1, with 9 bases lining up with TRBD2. CDR3 length: 15 amino acids. The germline V gene encodes CDR1 SEHNR and CDR2 FQNEAQ (reference sequence). J lost 7 bases, V lost 5 bases, and 9 bases had no gene match. The CDR3: CASSNGGGGLNEQFF. The CDR3 DNA reads as TGTGCCAGCAGCAACGGCGGGGGGGGACTTAATGAGCAGTTCTTC.

As regards this clonotype: The limits of the CDR3 on the DNA are not certain, so only TCRdb's listed CDR3 is given. This chain uses TRBV12-3 or TRBV12-4 with TRBJ2-2; the D call TRBD1 from the table was never checked on the DNA. The CDR3 is 13 residues long, counting both termini. The chain's CDR3 is CASSTSTVGELFF.

This clonotype was seen repeatedly, ten times or more. The chain recombines TRBV3-1 with TRBJ1-4; D is undetermined. V was trimmed by 2 bases and J by 7 bases, leaving 14 bases between them. The germline V gene encodes CDR1 LGHDT and CDR2 YNNKEL (reference sequence). The CDR3 spans 15 residues. CDR3 protein: CASSQPSRTSEKLFF. In nucleotides, the CDR3 is TGTGCCAGCAGCCAACCCTCCAGGACGAGTGAAAAACTGTTTTTT.

This clonotype was recorded many times. The J gene is TRBJ2-5, the V gene TRBV20-1, with 7 bases aligning to TRBD2. V shed 0 bases, J shed 4 bases, and the junction held 5 bases outside the gene matches. The CDR3 runs 14 residues. In germline, CDR1 is DFQATT, CDR2 SNEGSKA (reference sequence). As DNA, the CDR3 is TGCAGTGCTAGAGATGGGGAGGGGCGAGAGACCCAGTACTTC. As protein: CSARDGEGRETQYF.

This clonotype was observed a few times. DNA of the CDR3: TGCAGTGCTGGGGAGGGACAGTTGAACACTGAAGCTTTCTTT. Its protein is CSAGEGQLNTEAFF. This chain links TRBV20-1 with TRBJ1-1; 7 nucleotides line up with TRBD1. CDR1 DFQATT and CDR2 SNEGSKA come from the germline V gene (reference sequence). With 5 bases clipped from V and 0 bases from J, the junction kept 6 bases outside the gene matches. The CDR3 has 14 amino acids.

This clonotype was observed at least ten times. The chain is built from TRBV7-2 and TRBJ2-1; either TRBD1 or TRBD2 may supply D (5 bases each). This CDR3 has 15 residues. The germline V gene has CDR1 SGHTA and CDR2 FQGNSA. Trimming left V 5 bases short and J 5 bases short, with 16 bases between. The CDR3 DNA reads as TGTGCCAGCAGCCTATCCGGGACCCCAGACAATGAGCAGTTCTTC. Amino acids: CASSLSGTPDNEQFF. The full variable domain, its missing parts supplied by reference TRBV7-2 and TRBJ2-1, is GAGVSQSPSNKVTEKGKDVELRCDPISGHTALYWYRQSLGQGLEFLIYFQGNSAPDKSGLPSDRFSAERTGGSVSTLTIQRTQQEDSAVYLCASSLSGTPDNEQFFGPGTRLTVL.

In this sample, this clonotype turned up many times. This chain links TRBV20-1 with TRBJ2-5; a possible D gene is TRBD2 (5 bases). Trimming left V 0 bases short and J 4 bases short, with 18 bases between. The germline V gene has CDR1 DFQATT and CDR2 SNEGSKA (reference sequence). The CDR3 is 16 amino acids. Here the CDR3 reads CSARDSPGSFIETQYF. CDR3 nucleotide sequence: TGCAGTGCTAGAGATTCGCCGGGATCTTTTATAGAGACCCAGTACTTC.

This clonotype was observed at least ten times. This chain uses TRBV28 with TRBJ2-5, with D unclear. The CDR3 sequence is 13 residues long. V lost 6 bases and J lost 7, with 15 bases in between. Germline CDR1 reads MDHEN; CDR2 reads SYDVKM. Written as DNA, the CDR3 is TGTGCCAGCAGGCTAGTACTAAAGGGGACCCAGTACTTC. Protein product: CASRLVLKGTQYF. The complete variable domain, with remaining parts taken from reference TRBV28 and TRBJ2-5, reads DVKVTQSSRYLVKRTGEKVFLECVQDMDHENMFWYRQDPGLGLRLIYFSYDVKMKEKGDIPEGYSVSREKKERFSLILESASTNQTSMYLCASRLVLKGTQYFGPGTRLLVL.

The table lists this clonotype with many counts. V gene TRBV13 combines with J gene TRBJ2-3; weak D call: TRBD1 (5 bases). Germline V gene lookup returns CDR1 PRHDT and CDR2 FYEKMQ (reference sequence). V was trimmed by 3 bases and J by 2 bases, leaving 18 bases between them. CDR3 size: 17 residues. CDR3 in DNA: TGTGCCAGCAGCTTTCGATTAGCCGTAGGGGACACAGATACGCAGTATTTT. It is translated as CASSFRLAVGDTDTQYF.

This clonotype was seen at least ten times. The chain has TRBV9 and TRBJ2-7; TRBD2 aligns across 8 bases. This CDR3 contains 15 residues. V dropped 3 bases and J dropped 0; count of bases not matched to a gene: 5. Germline V gene lookup returns CDR1 SGDLS and CDR2 YYNGEE. The CDR3 loop is CASSASGGPSYEQYF. In DNA, the CDR3 is TGTGCCAGCAGCGCGAGCGGGGGCCCCTCCTACGAGCAGTACTTC.

There are many counts of this clonotype. This chain links TRBV28 with TRBJ2-3; the match to TRBD2 covers 8 bases. V was pared by 2 bases and J by 5 bases, with 18 bases of the junction left unmatched. From germline, CDR1 is MDHEN and CDR2 SYDVKM. CDR3 length: 19 amino acids. CDR3 coding DNA: TGTGCCAGCAGTTTAGTGGTCTTGGATCCCGGGACTAGGGTAGATACGCAGTATTTT. Amino acids: CASSLVVLDPGTRVDTQYF.

This clonotype was counted ten times or more. The chain has TRBV7-2 and TRBJ1-2; TRBD1 matches at 7 bases. Germline trimming cut 5 bases from V and 4 bases from J; bases unmatched to any gene: 19. The CDR3 sequence is 18 residues long. Germline values: CDR1 SGHTA, CDR2 FQGNSA. CDR3 sequence (DNA): TGTGCCAGCAGCCCGACGACAGGGAAGGTCGCGCAGGCCTATGGCTACACCTTC. It specifies CASSPTTGKVAQAYGYTF.